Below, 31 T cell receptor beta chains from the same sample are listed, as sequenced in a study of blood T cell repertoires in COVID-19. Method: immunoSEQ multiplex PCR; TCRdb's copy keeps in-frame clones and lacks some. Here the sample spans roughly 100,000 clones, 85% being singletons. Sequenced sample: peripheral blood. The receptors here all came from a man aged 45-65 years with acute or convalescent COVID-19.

The CDR3 sequence: CASSFGSGDYEQYF. In nucleotides, the CDR3 is TGTGCCAGCAGCTTTGGTTCAGGGGACTACGAGCAGTACTTC. V usage is TRBV11-3 and J usage is TRBJ2-7, with TRBD1 as a possible D gene (6 bases). The V and J ends lost 3 bases and 3 bases respectively, with 12 bases between them. The germline gives CDR1 SGHNT, CDR2 YENEEA. The CDR3 loop spans 14 amino acids.

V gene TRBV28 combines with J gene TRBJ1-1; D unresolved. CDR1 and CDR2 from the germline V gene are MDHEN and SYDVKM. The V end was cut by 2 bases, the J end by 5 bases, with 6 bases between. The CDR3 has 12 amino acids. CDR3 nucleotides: TGTGCCAGCAGTTTAGAGAAAACTGAAGCTTTCTTT. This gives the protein CASSLEKTEAFF.

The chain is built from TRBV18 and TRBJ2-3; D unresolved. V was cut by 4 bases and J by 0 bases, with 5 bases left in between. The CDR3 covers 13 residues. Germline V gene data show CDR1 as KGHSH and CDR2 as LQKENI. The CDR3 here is CASSLPSTDTQYF. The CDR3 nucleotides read TGTGCCAGCTCACTTCCGAGCACAGATACGCAGTATTTT.

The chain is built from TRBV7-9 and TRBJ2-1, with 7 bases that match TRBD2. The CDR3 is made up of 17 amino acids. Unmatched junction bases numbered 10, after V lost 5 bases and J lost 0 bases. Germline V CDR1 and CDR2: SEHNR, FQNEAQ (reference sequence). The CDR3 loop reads CASSPPTSASSYNEQFF. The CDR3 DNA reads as TGTGCCAGCAGCCCCCCCACTAGCGCCAGCTCCTACAATGAGCAGTTCTTC.

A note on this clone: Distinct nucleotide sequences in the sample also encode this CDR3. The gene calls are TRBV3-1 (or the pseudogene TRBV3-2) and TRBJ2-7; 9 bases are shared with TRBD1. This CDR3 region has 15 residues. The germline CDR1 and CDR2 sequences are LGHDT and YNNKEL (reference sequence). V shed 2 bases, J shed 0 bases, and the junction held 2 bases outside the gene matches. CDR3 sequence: CASSQTGQGSYEQYF. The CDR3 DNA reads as TGTGCCAGCAGCCAAACGGGACAGGGCTCCTACGAGCAGTACTTC.

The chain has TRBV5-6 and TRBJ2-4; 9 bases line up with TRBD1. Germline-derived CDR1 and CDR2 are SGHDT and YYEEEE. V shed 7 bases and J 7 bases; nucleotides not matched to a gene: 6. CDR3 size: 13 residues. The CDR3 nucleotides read TGTGCCAGCCGCAGACAGGGGGGGAACATTCAGTACTTC. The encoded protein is CASRRQGGNIQYF.

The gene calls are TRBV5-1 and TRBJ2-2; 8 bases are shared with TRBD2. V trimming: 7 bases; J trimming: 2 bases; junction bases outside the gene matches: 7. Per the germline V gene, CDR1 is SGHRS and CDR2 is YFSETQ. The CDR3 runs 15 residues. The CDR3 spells CASGTSGYNTGELFF. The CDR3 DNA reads TGCGCCAGCGGCACTAGCGGATATAACACCGGGGAGCTGTTTTTT.

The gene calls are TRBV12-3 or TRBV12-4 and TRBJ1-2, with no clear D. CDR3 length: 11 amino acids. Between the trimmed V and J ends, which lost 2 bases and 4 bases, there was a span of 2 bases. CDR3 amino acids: CASSLLYGYTF. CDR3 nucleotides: TGTGCCAGCAGTTTACTCTATGGCTACACCTTC.

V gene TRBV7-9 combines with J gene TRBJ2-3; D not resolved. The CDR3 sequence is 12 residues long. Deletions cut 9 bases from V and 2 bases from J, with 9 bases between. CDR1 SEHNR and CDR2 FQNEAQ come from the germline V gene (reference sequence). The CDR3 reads CASTPNTDTQYF. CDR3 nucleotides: TGTGCCAGTACCCCCAACACAGATACGCAGTATTTT.

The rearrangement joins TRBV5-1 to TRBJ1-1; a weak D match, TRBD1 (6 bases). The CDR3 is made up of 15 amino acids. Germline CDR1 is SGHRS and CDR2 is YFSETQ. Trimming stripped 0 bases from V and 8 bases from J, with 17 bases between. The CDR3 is CASSLGLGAFSEAFF. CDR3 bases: TGCGCCAGCAGCTTGGGGCTGGGGGCGTTTTCGGAAGCTTTCTTT.

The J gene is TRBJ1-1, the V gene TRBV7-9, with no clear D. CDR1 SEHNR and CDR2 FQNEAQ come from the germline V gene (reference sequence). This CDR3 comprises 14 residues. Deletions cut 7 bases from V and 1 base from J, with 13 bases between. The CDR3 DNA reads TGTGCCAGCACCCCACGGTCCGGGAACACTGAAGCTTTCTTT. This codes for CASTPRSGNTEAFF.

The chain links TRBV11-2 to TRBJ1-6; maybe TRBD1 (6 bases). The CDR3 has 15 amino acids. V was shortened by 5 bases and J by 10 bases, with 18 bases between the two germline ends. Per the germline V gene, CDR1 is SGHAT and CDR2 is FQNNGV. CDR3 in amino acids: CASSGKQGWGSPLHF. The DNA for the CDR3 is TGTGCCAGCAGCGGGAAACAGGGATGGGGGTCACCCCTCCACTTT.

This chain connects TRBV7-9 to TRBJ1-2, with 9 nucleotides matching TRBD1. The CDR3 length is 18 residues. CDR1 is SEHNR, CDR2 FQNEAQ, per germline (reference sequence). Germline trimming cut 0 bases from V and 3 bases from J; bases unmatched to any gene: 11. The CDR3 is CASSLASLQGAIDYGYTF. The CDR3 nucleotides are TGTGCCAGCAGCTTAGCGTCTTTACAGGGGGCGATCGACTATGGCTACACCTTC.

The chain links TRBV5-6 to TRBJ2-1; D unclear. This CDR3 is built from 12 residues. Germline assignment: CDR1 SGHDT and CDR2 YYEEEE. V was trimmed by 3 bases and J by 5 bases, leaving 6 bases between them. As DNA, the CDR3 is TGTGCCAGCAGCTCCACAAACAATGAGCAGTTCTTC. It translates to CASSSTNNEQFF.

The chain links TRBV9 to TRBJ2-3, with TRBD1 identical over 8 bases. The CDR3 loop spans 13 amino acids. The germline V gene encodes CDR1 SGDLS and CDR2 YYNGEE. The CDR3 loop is CATGQGNTDTQYF. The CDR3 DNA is TGTGCTACCGGACAGGGCAACACAGATACGCAGTATTTT.

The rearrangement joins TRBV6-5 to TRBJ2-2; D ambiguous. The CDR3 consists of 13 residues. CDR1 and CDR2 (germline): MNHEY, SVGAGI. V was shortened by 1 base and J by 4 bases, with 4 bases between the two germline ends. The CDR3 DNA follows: TGTGCCAGCAGTTACTACTCCACCGGGGAGCTGTTTTTT. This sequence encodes CASSYYSTGELFF.

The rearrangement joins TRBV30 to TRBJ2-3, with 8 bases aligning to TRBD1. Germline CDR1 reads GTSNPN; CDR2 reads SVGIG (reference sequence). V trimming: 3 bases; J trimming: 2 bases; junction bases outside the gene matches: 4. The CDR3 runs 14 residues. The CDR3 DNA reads TGTGCCTGGAGGTCGGGACAGGACACAGATACGCAGTATTTT. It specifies CAWRSGQDTDTQYF.

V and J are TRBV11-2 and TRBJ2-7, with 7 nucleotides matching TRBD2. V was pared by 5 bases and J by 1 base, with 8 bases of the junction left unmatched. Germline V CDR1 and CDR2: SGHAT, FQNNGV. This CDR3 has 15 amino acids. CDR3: CASSPRLAQSYEQYF. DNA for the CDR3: TGTGCCAGCAGCCCCAGACTAGCTCAATCCTACGAGCAGTACTTC.

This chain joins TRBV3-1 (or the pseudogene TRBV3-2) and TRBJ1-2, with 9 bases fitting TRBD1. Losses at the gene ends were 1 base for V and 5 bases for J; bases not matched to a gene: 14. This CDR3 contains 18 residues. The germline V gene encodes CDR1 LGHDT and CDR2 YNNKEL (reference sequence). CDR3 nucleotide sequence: TGTGCCAGCAGCCAAGGTCTCGGTGGGGGACAGGGCACTTATGGCTACACCTTC. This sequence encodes CASSQGLGGGQGTYGYTF.

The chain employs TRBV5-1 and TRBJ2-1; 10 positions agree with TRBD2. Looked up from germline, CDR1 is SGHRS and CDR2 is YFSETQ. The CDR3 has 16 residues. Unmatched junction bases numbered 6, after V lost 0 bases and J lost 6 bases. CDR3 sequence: CASSLASTSGINEQFF. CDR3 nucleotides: TGCGCCAGCAGCTTGGCTTCCACTAGCGGGATCAATGAGCAGTTCTTC.

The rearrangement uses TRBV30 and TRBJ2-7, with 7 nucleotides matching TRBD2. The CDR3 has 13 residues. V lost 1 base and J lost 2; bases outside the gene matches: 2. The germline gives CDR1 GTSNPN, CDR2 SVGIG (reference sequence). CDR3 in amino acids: CAWSATSTYEQYF. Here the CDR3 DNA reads TGTGCCTGGAGTGCGACTAGCACCTACGAGCAGTACTTC.

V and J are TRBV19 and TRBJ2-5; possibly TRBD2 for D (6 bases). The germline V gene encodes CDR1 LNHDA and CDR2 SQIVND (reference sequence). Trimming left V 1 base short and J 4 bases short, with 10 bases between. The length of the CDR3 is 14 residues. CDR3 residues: CASSIAASAETQYF. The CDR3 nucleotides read TGTGCCAGTAGTATAGCGGCTAGCGCAGAGACCCAGTACTTC.

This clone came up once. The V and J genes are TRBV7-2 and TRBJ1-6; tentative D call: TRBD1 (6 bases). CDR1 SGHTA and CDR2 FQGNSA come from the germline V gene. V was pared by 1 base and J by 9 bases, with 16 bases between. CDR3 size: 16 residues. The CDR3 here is CASSLVGQLKGSPLHF. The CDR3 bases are TGTGCCAGCAGCTTAGTGGGACAACTAAAGGGTTCACCCCTCCACTTT.

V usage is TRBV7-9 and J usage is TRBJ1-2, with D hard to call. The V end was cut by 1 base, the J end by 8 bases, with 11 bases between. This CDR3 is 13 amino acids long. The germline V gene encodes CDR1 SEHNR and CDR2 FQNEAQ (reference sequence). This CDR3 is CASSLGPTAGYTF. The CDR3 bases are TGTGCCAGCAGCTTAGGGCCAACCGCCGGCTACACCTTC.

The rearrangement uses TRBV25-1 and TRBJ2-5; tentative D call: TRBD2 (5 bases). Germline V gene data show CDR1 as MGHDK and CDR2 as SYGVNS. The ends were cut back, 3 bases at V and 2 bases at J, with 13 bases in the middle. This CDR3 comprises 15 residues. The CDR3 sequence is CASSDLTRGQETQYF. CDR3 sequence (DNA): TGTGCCAGCAGTGATCTAACTAGAGGGCAAGAGACCCAGTACTTC.

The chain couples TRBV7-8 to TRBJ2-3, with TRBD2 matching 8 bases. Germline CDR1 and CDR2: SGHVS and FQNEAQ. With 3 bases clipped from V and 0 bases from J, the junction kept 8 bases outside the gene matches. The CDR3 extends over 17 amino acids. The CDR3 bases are TGTGCCAGCAGCTTCGACGGACTAGCCCCTAGCACAGATACGCAGTATTTT. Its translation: CASSFDGLAPSTDTQYF.

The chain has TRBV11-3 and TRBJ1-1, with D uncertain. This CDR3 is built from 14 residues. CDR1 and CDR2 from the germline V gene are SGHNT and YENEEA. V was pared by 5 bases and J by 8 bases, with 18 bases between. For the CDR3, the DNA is TGTGCCAGCAGCCTTAACCCTGGAGGATTCGAAGCTTTCTTT. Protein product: CASSLNPGGFEAFF.

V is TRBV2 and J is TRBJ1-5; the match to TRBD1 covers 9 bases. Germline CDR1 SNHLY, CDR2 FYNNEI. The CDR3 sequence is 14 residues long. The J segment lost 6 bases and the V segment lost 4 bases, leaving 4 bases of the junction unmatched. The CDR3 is CASSAGQGTQPQHF. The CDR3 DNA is TGTGCCAGCAGTGCCGGACAGGGGACTCAGCCCCAGCATTTT.

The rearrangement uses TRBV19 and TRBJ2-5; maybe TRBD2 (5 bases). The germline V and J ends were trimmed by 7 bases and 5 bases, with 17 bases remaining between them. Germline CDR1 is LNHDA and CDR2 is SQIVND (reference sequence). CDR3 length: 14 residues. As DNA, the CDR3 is TGTGCCAGTAATCATAACGACTGGGAGGAGACCCAGTACTTC. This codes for CASNHNDWEETQYF. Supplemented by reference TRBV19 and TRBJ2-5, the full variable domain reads DGGITQSPKYLFRKEGQNVTLSCEQNLNHDAMYWYRQDPGQGLRLIYYSQIVNDFQKGDIAEGYSVSREKKESFPLTVTSAQKNPTAFYLCASNHNDWEETQYFGPGTRLLVL.

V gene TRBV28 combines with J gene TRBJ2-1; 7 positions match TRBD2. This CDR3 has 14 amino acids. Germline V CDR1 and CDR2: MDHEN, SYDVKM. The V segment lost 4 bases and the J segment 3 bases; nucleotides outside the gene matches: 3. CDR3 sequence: CASSWLADYNEQFF. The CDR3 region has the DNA TGTGCCAGCAGTTGGCTAGCGGACTACAATGAGCAGTTCTTC.

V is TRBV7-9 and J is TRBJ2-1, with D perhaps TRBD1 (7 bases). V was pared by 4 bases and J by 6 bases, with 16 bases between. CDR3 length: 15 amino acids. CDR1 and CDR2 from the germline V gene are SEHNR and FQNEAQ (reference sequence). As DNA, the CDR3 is TGTGCCAGCAGCTCGAGGGATCAGGGGGGCAATGAGCAGTTCTTC. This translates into CASSSRDQGGNEQFF.